These 25 T cell receptor beta chains were sequenced from one sample in a study of blood T cell repertoires in COVID-19. The table came from immunoSEQ multiplex PCR; TCRdb's copy has only in-frame clones and leaves some out. The sample has about 200,000 clones; roughly 84% are singletons. Material: PBMCs or T cells enriched from blood (not recorded which). The receptors derive from a man aged 40-49 years who had recovered from COVID-19.

This CDR3 reads CASSDVPSGIDGYTF. The DNA of the CDR3 is TGTGCCAGCAGTGACGTCCCCTCAGGGATCGATGGCTACACCTTC. This sequence joins TRBV6-4 and TRBJ1-2; D may be TRBD1 (5 bases). V was shortened by 2 bases and J by 6 bases, with 16 bases between the two germline ends. Germline V gives CDR1 MRHNA, CDR2 SNTAGT. This CDR3 comprises 15 residues.

The sample holds many counts of this clone. CDR3 DNA sequence: TGTGCTAGTGGTGGACAGGGGACCGATTCCTACAATGAGCAGTTCTTC. This sequence encodes CASGGQGTDSYNEQFF. This chain joins TRBV12-5 and TRBJ2-1; 9 bases line up with TRBD1. Trimming took 5 bases from V and 1 from J; bases not matched to a gene: 6. Germline CDR1 is LGHNT and CDR2 is FRNRAP. CDR3 length equals 16 residues.

CDR3 amino acids: CASRSYLREDGYTF. The CDR3 coding sequence is TGTGCCAGCAGATCCTACCTCAGGGAGGATGGCTACACCTTC. V and J are TRBV28 and TRBJ1-2; D may be TRBD1 (5 bases). The germline V and J ends were trimmed by 6 bases and 6 bases, with 17 bases remaining between them. CDR1 and CDR2 from the germline V gene are MDHEN and SYDVKM. This CDR3 is 14 amino acids long.

The V call is TRBV2, the J call TRBJ1-5, with 7 positions matching TRBD1. The V gene's germline CDR1 is SNHLY and CDR2 FYNNEI. Germline trimming cut 8 bases from V and 1 base from J; bases unmatched to any gene: 14. This CDR3 has 17 amino acids. The DNA of the CDR3 is TGTGCCAGCGAGGGGGGCAGGGGGTCCTTCAGCAATCAGCCCCAGCATTTT. It is translated as CASEGGRGSFSNQPQHF.

The chain carries TRBV19 and TRBJ1-1; no clear D. Germline CDR1 LNHDA, CDR2 SQIVND (reference sequence). The V end lost 0 bases, the J end lost 0 bases, and 11 bases lay between the germline ends. CDR3 length: 16 amino acids. The CDR3, as DNA: TGTGCCAGTAGTATAGAGATTGGCAGATTGAACACTGAAGCTTTCTTT. Its protein is CASSIEIGRLNTEAFF.

The gene calls are TRBV19 and TRBJ1-1, with 7 bases aligning to TRBD1. CDR3 size: 15 residues. V was clipped by 5 bases and J by 3 bases; unmatched bases: 9. Germline CDR1 LNHDA, CDR2 SQIVND (reference sequence). CDR3 DNA: TGTGCCAGTAGTCTGACGACAGGGATTCACACTGAAGCTTTCTTT. Its protein product is CASSLTTGIHTEAFF.

The chain combines TRBV27 with TRBJ2-3; 7 positions agree with TRBD1. This CDR3 contains 15 residues. Germline loops: CDR1 MNHEY, CDR2 SMNVEV (reference sequence). Losses at the gene ends were 4 bases for V and 2 bases for J; bases not matched to a gene: 6. The CDR3 DNA reads as TGTGCCAGCAGTTCGTTACAGGGGATCACAGATACGCAGTATTTT. Its protein product is CASSSLQGITDTQYF.

This chain connects TRBV3-1 (or the pseudogene TRBV3-2) to TRBJ2-2; the D gene is possibly TRBD1 (6 bases). This CDR3 comprises 14 residues. V was shortened by 1 base and J by 6 bases, with 9 bases between the two germline ends. Germline CDR1 is LGHDT and CDR2 is YNNKEL (reference sequence). CDR3 in amino acids: CASSQAGQSGELFF. The DNA of the CDR3 is TGTGCCAGCAGCCAAGCCGGACAGTCCGGGGAGCTGTTTTTT.

The chain carries TRBV28 and TRBJ2-5, with TRBD2 matching over 14 bases. Germline CDR1 is MDHEN and CDR2 is SYDVKM. V was pared by 5 bases and J by 2 bases, with 13 bases of the junction left unmatched. CDR3 length: 19 residues. CDR3 loop: CASSINSMTSGGVQETQYF. CDR3 nucleotides: TGTGCCAGCAGTATCAACTCGATGACTAGCGGGGGGGTTCAAGAGACCCAGTACTTC. Using reference TRBV28 and TRBJ2-5 for the parts outside the CDR3, the full variable domain is DVKVTQSSRYLVKRTGEKVFLECVQDMDHENMFWYRQDPGLGLRLIYFSYDVKMKEKGDIPEGYSVSREKKERFSLILESASTNQTSMYLCASSINSMTSGGVQETQYFGPGTRLLVL.

This sequence joins TRBV21-1 and TRBJ1-2; the listed D gene, TRBD1, was not tested against the DNA. TRBV21-1 is classified as a pseudogene. The CDR3 is made up of 13 amino acids. The CDR3 sequence is CASRYYRGGGYTF. As DNA, the CDR3 is TGTGCCAGCAGATATTACAGGGGAGGTGGCTACACCTTC.

The chain is built from TRBV19 and TRBJ1-1, with D perhaps matching TRBD1 (5 bases). The germline CDR1 and CDR2 sequences are LNHDA and SQIVND (reference sequence). The CDR3 is made up of 15 amino acids. V was cut by 3 bases and J by 0 bases, with 11 bases left in between. CDR3 residues: CASSMGRVVNTEAFF. CDR3 nucleotide sequence: TGTGCCAGTAGTATGGGCAGGGTAGTGAACACTGAAGCTTTCTTT.

The chain links TRBV30 to TRBJ1-1, with D possibly being TRBD1 (5 bases). CDR1 GTSNPN and CDR2 SVGIG come from the germline V gene (reference sequence). V gave up 3 bases and J gave up 1 base, with 15 bases separating them. The length of the CDR3 is 15 residues. In nucleotides, the CDR3 is TGTGCCTGGAGACCCCGCGCGACAGCGAACACTGAAGCTTTCTTT. Its translation: CAWRPRATANTEAFF.

This CDR3 is CASSARGGLYEQYF. For the CDR3, the DNA is TGTGCCAGCAGCGCACGGGGGGGCCTCTACGAGCAGTACTTC. V usage is TRBV7-3 and J usage is TRBJ2-7; TRBD2 matches 8 bases. The ends lost 5 bases at V and 3 bases at J; junction bases unmatched: 6. The CDR3 is 14 amino acids. CDR1 and CDR2 from the germline V gene are SGHTA and FQGTGA.

This clone was detected only once. The rearrangement links TRBV19 to TRBJ1-1, with a tentative D call TRBD1 (6 bases). Germline V lookup: CDR1 LNHDA, CDR2 SQIVND (reference sequence). The CDR3 length is 16 residues. With 9 bases removed from V and 0 bases from J, the gap between germline ends came to 20 bases. The CDR3 bases are TGTGCCAGCCGACGAGTGACAGGTAACATGAACACTGAAGCTTTCTTT. Translation: CASRRVTGNMNTEAFF.

The chain joins TRBV19 to TRBJ2-5; perhaps TRBD2 as D (5 bases). This CDR3 has 12 residues. CDR1 is LNHDA, CDR2 SQIVND, per germline (reference sequence). V shed 3 bases and J shed 4 bases, with 6 bases lying between them. Here the CDR3 reads CASSMGAETQYF. In DNA, the CDR3 is TGTGCCAGTAGTATGGGAGCAGAGACCCAGTACTTC.

V usage is TRBV5-1 and J usage is TRBJ1-1; possibly TRBD1 for D (5 bases). The CDR3 totals 13 residues. Per the germline V gene, CDR1 is SGHRS and CDR2 is YFSETQ. Trimming stripped 4 bases from V and 4 bases from J, with 11 bases between. The CDR3, as DNA: TGCGCCAGCAGCCTCGACAGACTCACTGAAGCTTTCTTT. This encodes CASSLDRLTEAFF.

The rearrangement joins TRBV19 to TRBJ1-2, with TRBD1 identical over 7 bases. The CDR3 totals 16 residues. With V trimmed by 3 bases and J by 2 bases, 9 bases remained unmatched. Germline values: CDR1 LNHDA, CDR2 SQIVND (reference sequence). CDR3 coding DNA: TGTGCCAGTAGTATCCTAGGGACAGATCGGAACTATGGCTACACCTTC. It specifies CASSILGTDRNYGYTF.

V usage is TRBV10-3 and J usage is TRBJ2-3, with D unresolved. V shed 0 bases and J shed 5 bases, with 3 bases lying between them. The CDR3 runs 12 residues. Germline V gene sequence: CDR1 ENHRY, CDR2 SYGVKD. For the CDR3, the DNA is TGTGCCATCAGTGAGTCCAGAGATACGCAGTATTTT. This sequence encodes CAISESRDTQYF.

V and J are TRBV10-3 and TRBJ2-7; 7 nucleotides align to TRBD2. Looked up from germline, CDR1 is ENHRY and CDR2 is SYGVKD. The CDR3 runs to 14 residues. With V trimmed by 2 bases and J by 12 bases, 13 bases remained unmatched. CDR3 nucleotides: TGTGCCATCAGTGAGGAGGGCGGGAGCCTGCCTTGGTACTTC. Its protein product is CAISEEGGSLPWYF.

J is TRBJ2-1 and V is TRBV6-1, with a possible D match to TRBD2 (5 bases). V dropped 3 bases and J dropped 7 bases, with 10 bases sitting between them. The V gene's germline CDR1 is MNHNS and CDR2 SASEGT. The CDR3 contains 13 residues. DNA for the CDR3: TGTGCCAGCAGTGAGAGGGCCGATAATGAGCAGTTCTTC. Protein product: CASSERADNEQFF.

The V and J genes are TRBV18 and TRBJ1-1; a possible D gene is TRBD1 (6 bases). The CDR3 runs 12 residues. Germline values: CDR1 KGHSH, CDR2 LQKENI. V lost 5 bases to trimming and J lost 11 bases, with 15 bases between them. CDR3: CASSANRVEAFF. For the CDR3, the DNA is TGTGCCAGCTCAGCAAACAGGGTAGAGGCTTTCTTT.

The sample holds one count of this clone. The genes are TRBV5-6 and TRBJ1-1; 8 bases are shared with TRBD1. This CDR3 spans 15 amino acids. The germline V gene encodes CDR1 SGHDT and CDR2 YYEEEE. J was trimmed by 1 base and V by 0 bases; bases with no gene match: 2. CDR3 region: CASSLDRGTNTEAFF. CDR3 coding DNA: TGTGCCAGCAGCTTGGACAGGGGGACGAACACTGAAGCTTTCTTT.

The chain is built from TRBV28 and TRBJ1-2; 10 nucleotides align to TRBD1. The CDR3 loop spans 15 amino acids. The V segment lost 6 bases and the J segment 4 bases; nucleotides outside the gene matches: 8. Germline loops: CDR1 MDHEN, CDR2 SYDVKM. CDR3 sequence: CASRTGGTDPYGYTF. CDR3 coding DNA: TGTGCCAGCAGGACAGGGGGCACAGATCCCTATGGCTACACCTTC.

This chain joins TRBV18 and TRBJ2-7; 9 nucleotides align to TRBD1. The J segment lost 5 bases and the V segment lost 6 bases, leaving 11 bases of the junction unmatched. The CDR3 is 15 amino acids. The germline V gene has CDR1 KGHSH and CDR2 LQKENI. The CDR3 spells CASSLVQGAFDEQYF. The CDR3 DNA follows: TGTGCCAGCTCCCTGGTACAGGGGGCCTTCGACGAGCAGTACTTC.

This clone was found once. The chain carries TRBV6-1 and TRBJ1-2, with 9 bases that match TRBD1. This CDR3 has 13 residues. With V trimmed by 3 bases and J by 5 bases, 1 base remained unmatched. Germline lookup yields CDR1 MNHNS and CDR2 SASEGT. The CDR3 DNA reads TGTGCCAGCAGTGAGACAGGGGGGTATGGCTACACCTTC. It codes for CASSETGGYGYTF.